These 26 T cell receptor beta chains came from one sample sequenced in a study of blood T cell repertoires in COVID-19. Assay: immunoSEQ multiplex PCR; the TCRdb copy retains only in-frame clones and omits some. The sample records around 200,000 clones, about 82% being singletons. The sequenced material came from PBMCs or T cells enriched from blood (not recorded which). The receptors derive from a man aged 40-50 years with acute COVID-19.

V usage is TRBV19 and J usage is TRBJ2-3; 7 bases line up with TRBD2. The V segment lost 5 bases and the J segment 3 bases; nucleotides outside the gene matches: 8. Germline lookup yields CDR1 LNHDA and CDR2 SQIVND (reference sequence). The CDR3 runs 15 residues. The DNA for the CDR3 is TGTGCCAGTAGTGCGACTAGCCCTGGGACAGATACGCAGTATTTT. It codes for CASSATSPGTDTQYF.

The genes are TRBV11-2 and TRBJ2-7; TRBD1 matches at 9 bases. CDR1 is SGHAT, CDR2 FQNNGV, per germline. The CDR3 consists of 15 residues. Trimming cost V 1 base and J 1 base; bases outside gene matches: 2. For the CDR3, the DNA is TGTGCCAGCAGCTTAGGTGGGACAGGGTCCTACGAGCAGTACTTC. Protein sequence: CASSLGGTGSYEQYF.

The CDR3 sequence is CAIGTSGSYEQYF. Here the CDR3 DNA reads TGTGCCATCGGGACTAGCGGGTCCTACGAGCAGTACTTC. This chain links TRBV10-3 with TRBJ2-7; 12 nucleotides match TRBD2. The CDR3 contains 13 residues. Trimming at V came to 8 bases and at J to 1 base, leaving 0 bases not matched to a gene. CDR1 and CDR2 (germline): ENHRY, SYGVKD.

This clone was seen a few times. The V and J genes are TRBV5-1 and TRBJ2-2; D may be TRBD1 (5 bases). The CDR3 runs 14 residues. Germline V gene data show CDR1 as SGHRS and CDR2 as YFSETQ. Trimming cost V 2 bases and J 6 bases, with 11 bases left between them. This CDR3 is CASSFNRQPGELFF. CDR3 coding DNA: TGCGCCAGCAGCTTCAACAGGCAACCCGGGGAGCTGTTTTTT.

V and J are TRBV28 and TRBJ1-4; 9 bases map to TRBD1. The CDR3 is 14 residues long. CDR1 and CDR2 from the germline V gene are MDHEN and SYDVKM. J was trimmed by 10 bases and V by 6 bases; bases with no gene match: 9. The CDR3 loop reads CASRATGGTGKLFF. The CDR3 nucleotides are TGTGCCAGCAGGGCGACAGGGGGTACTGGAAAACTGTTTTTT.

The V and J genes are TRBV7-8 and TRBJ2-1; TRBD2 might be the D (7 bases). Germline assignment: CDR1 SGHVS and CDR2 FQNEAQ. The CDR3 totals 14 residues. Trimming left V 3 bases short and J 7 bases short, with 13 bases between. CDR3 residues: CASSFRGARNEQFF. The CDR3 coding sequence is TGTGCCAGCAGCTTCCGGGGGGCGCGAAATGAGCAGTTCTTC. Full variable domain (missing parts from reference TRBV7-8 and TRBJ2-1): GAGVSQSPRYKVAKRGQDVALRCDPISGHVSLFWYQQALGQGPEFLTYFQNEAQLDKSGLPSDRFFAERPEGSVSTLKIQRTQQEDSAVYLCASSFRGARNEQFFGPGTRLTVL.

The chain combines TRBV9 with TRBJ2-7; 14 bases map to TRBD2. Germline assignment: CDR1 SGDLS and CDR2 YYNGEE. This CDR3 contains 16 residues. V shed 3 bases and J 0 bases; nucleotides not matched to a gene: 2. The chain's CDR3 is CASSAGTSGSSYEQYF. The CDR3 coding sequence is TGTGCCAGCAGCGCGGGGACTAGCGGGAGCTCCTACGAGCAGTACTTC.

The V and J genes are TRBV25-1 and TRBJ2-7; D might be TRBD1 (6 bases). The CDR3 loop spans 15 amino acids. Germline V lookup: CDR1 MGHDK, CDR2 SYGVNS. Trimming removed 7 bases from V and 7 bases from J, with 23 bases in between. The CDR3 coding sequence is TGTGCCAGCACTCGTACGACAGGCCTACGATTGGAGCAGTACTTC. As protein: CASTRTTGLRLEQYF.

The chain carries TRBV12-3 or TRBV12-4 and TRBJ1-5; TRBD1 matches 7 bases. CDR3 length: 12 residues. J was trimmed by 10 bases and V by 6 bases; bases with no gene match: 6. The CDR3 is CASSRTGQPQHF. The CDR3 DNA reads as TGTGCCAGCAGCCGGACAGGACAACCCCAGCATTTT.

The chain combines TRBV7-2 with TRBJ1-6; D unresolved. Germline loops: CDR1 SGHTA, CDR2 FQGNSA. Between the trimmed V and J ends, which lost 5 bases and 6 bases, there was a span of 11 bases. This CDR3 is 14 amino acids long. CDR3 amino acids: CASSLGGINSPLHF. In DNA, the CDR3 is TGTGCCAGCAGCCTCGGAGGGATTAATTCACCCCTCCACTTT.

V and J are TRBV19 and TRBJ2-2, with D possibly matching TRBD1 (6 bases). The CDR3 has 15 amino acids. Germline CDR1 reads LNHDA; CDR2 reads SQIVND (reference sequence). V lost 3 bases, J lost 2 bases, and 10 bases lay in between. The CDR3 region is CASSIGQTNTGELFF. CDR3 sequence (DNA): TGTGCCAGTAGTATTGGACAGACTAACACCGGGGAGCTGTTTTTT.

The rearrangement joins TRBV14 to TRBJ1-5, with a tentative D call TRBD1 (6 bases). Germline CDR1 reads SGHDN; CDR2 reads FVKESK. The CDR3 is 12 residues long. Trimming shortened V by 3 bases and J by 6 bases, and 6 bases separated the two germline ends. Here the CDR3 DNA reads TGTGCCAGCAGCCAGGGGGCTCAGCCCCAGCATTTT. Translation: CASSQGAQPQHF.

The chain employs TRBV10-3 and TRBJ2-2; possible D gene TRBD2, 6 bases. This CDR3 comprises 15 residues. Trimming took off 4 bases at V and 2 bases at J, with 11 bases between the two ends. CDR1 is ENHRY and CDR2 is SYGVKD in the germline V gene. CDR3 bases: TGTGCCATCAGTGGAGGAGGGGATAACACCGGGGAGCTGTTTTTT. Its protein product is CAISGGGDNTGELFF.

The genes are TRBV7-8 and TRBJ2-4; D not certain. The V gene's germline CDR1 is SGHVS and CDR2 FQNEAQ. This CDR3 is built from 14 residues. Trimming shortened V by 1 base and J by 3 bases, and 7 bases separated the two germline ends. In DNA, the CDR3 is TGTGCCAGCAGCTTAGGGCCCCGCAAAAACATTCAGTACTTC. This gives the protein CASSLGPRKNIQYF.

The chain uses TRBV7-2 and TRBJ2-7; TRBD1 is a possible D gene (6 bases). Deletions cut 0 bases from V and 5 bases from J, with 11 bases between. The CDR3 is 14 amino acids. Germline V lookup: CDR1 SGHTA, CDR2 FQGNSA. CDR3 in DNA: TGTGCCAGCAGCTTAGCTGTCAGGGGCCACGAGCAGTACTTC. Encoded protein: CASSLAVRGHEQYF.

This sequence joins TRBV5-1 and TRBJ1-3, with D unresolved. Germline-derived CDR1 and CDR2 are SGHRS and YFSETQ. The length of the CDR3 is 14 residues. Trimming left V 4 bases short and J 4 bases short, with 12 bases between. The CDR3 loop is CASSGGFTGNTIYF. CDR3 coding DNA: TGCGCCAGCAGCGGAGGGTTTACAGGAAACACCATATATTTT.

This clone was seen a handful of times. V usage is TRBV10-3 and J usage is TRBJ2-7; 10 nucleotides line up with TRBD2. With V trimmed by 10 bases and J by 1 base, 10 bases remained unmatched. The CDR3 has 15 residues. Germline CDR1 ENHRY, CDR2 SYGVKD. CDR3 nucleotide sequence: TGTGCCACCGTGCCCGGGACTAGCGTATCCTACGAGCAGTACTTC. As protein: CATVPGTSVSYEQYF.

This rearrangement joins TRBV7-9 to TRBJ2-1, with a tentative D call TRBD2 (5 bases). The germline V and J ends were trimmed by 5 bases and 8 bases, with 19 bases remaining between them. This CDR3 comprises 15 residues. CDR1 and CDR2 from the germline V gene are SEHNR and FQNEAQ (reference sequence). The CDR3 protein is CASSPVGGPGDEQFF. CDR3 nucleotides: TGTGCCAGCAGCCCCGTCGGCGGCCCCGGGGATGAGCAGTTCTTC.

The chain joins TRBV7-9 to TRBJ2-3, with 8 bases identical to TRBD1. Germline CDR1 SEHNR, CDR2 FQNEAQ (reference sequence). Trimming took 4 bases from V and 4 from J; bases not matched to a gene: 4. CDR3 length: 14 residues. The CDR3 sequence is CASSSTTGADTQYF. DNA of the CDR3: TGTGCCAGCAGCTCCACGACAGGGGCAGATACGCAGTATTTT.

Regarding this clone: Other DNA sequences from this sample encode an identical CDR3 as well. This chain connects TRBV7-8 to TRBJ1-4; D is unresolved. The V end lost 1 base, the J end lost 4 bases, and 4 bases lay between the germline ends. The CDR3 runs 13 residues. CDR1 and CDR2 from the germline V gene are SGHVS and FQNEAQ. The CDR3: CASSLDSNEKLFF. The CDR3 DNA sequence: TGTGCCAGCAGCTTAGACAGTAATGAAAAACTGTTTTTT. Full variable domain (outside the CDR3, taken from reference TRBV7-8 and TRBJ1-4): GAGVSQSPRYKVAKRGQDVALRCDPISGHVSLFWYQQALGQGPEFLTYFQNEAQLDKSGLPSDRFFAERPEGSVSTLKIQRTQQEDSAVYLCASSLDSNEKLFFGSGTQLSVL.

The J gene is TRBJ1-1, the V gene TRBV6-5; tentative D call: TRBD1 (6 bases). V was trimmed by 6 bases and J by 6 bases, leaving 11 bases between them. This CDR3 has 12 residues. CDR1 is MNHEY, CDR2 SVGAGI, per germline. The CDR3 reads CASRLGQSEAFF. The CDR3 bases are TGTGCCAGCAGACTCGGACAGTCTGAAGCTTTCTTT.

This chain joins TRBV10-1 and TRBJ1-2; D may be TRBD1 (5 bases). The CDR3 extends over 14 amino acids. Between the trimmed V and J ends, which lost 6 bases and 4 bases, there was a span of 15 bases. The germline V gene has CDR1 WNHNN and CDR2 SYGVQD (reference sequence). Here the CDR3 reads CASSLLMGRYGYTF. Written as DNA, the CDR3 is TGCGCCAGCAGCCTCCTTATGGGGCGCTATGGCTACACCTTC.

The V call is TRBV9, the J call TRBJ2-2; D is possibly TRBD2 (5 bases). CDR3 size: 15 residues. CDR1 and CDR2 (germline): SGDLS, YYNGEE. Trimming cost V 1 base and J 6 bases, with 13 bases left between them. The CDR3 DNA follows: TGTGCCAGCAGCGTAACTAGTGTCGGTCCCGGGGAGCTGTTTTTT. This encodes CASSVTSVGPGELFF. Looking up the rest from reference TRBV9 and TRBJ2-2 gives the full variable domain: DSGVTQTPKHLITATGQRVTLRCSPRSGDLSVYWYQQSLDQGLQFLIQYYNGEERAKGNILERFSAQQFPDLHSELNLSSLELGDSALYFCASSVTSVGPGELFFGEGSRLTVL.

V is TRBV6-6 and J is TRBJ1-1; TRBD1 is a possible D gene (6 bases). V was trimmed by 2 bases and J by 8 bases, leaving 18 bases between them. This CDR3 region has 15 residues. CDR1 is MNHNY and CDR2 is SVGAGI in the germline V gene (reference sequence). CDR3 loop: CASSYDLPTGTEAFF. DNA of the CDR3: TGTGCCAGCAGTTACGATTTACCCACCGGGACAGAAGCTTTCTTT.

This chain links TRBV18 with TRBJ2-5, with 7 bases that match TRBD1. CDR1 KGHSH and CDR2 LQKENI come from the germline V gene. Trimming cost V 2 bases and J 5 bases; bases outside gene matches: 8. The CDR3 totals 15 residues. CDR3 sequence (DNA): TGTGCCAGCTCACCATTGACAGGGCTACGGGAGACCCAGTACTTC. As protein: CASSPLTGLRETQYF.

This clone has just a few counts. The chain recombines TRBV24-1 with TRBJ2-2, with TRBD2 matching 13 bases. The junction had 10 bases not matched to a gene; V was cut back by 10 bases and J by 6 bases. This CDR3 has 16 amino acids. CDR1 KGHDR and CDR2 SFDVKD come from the germline V gene. CDR3 amino acids: CATGLAGVGLSGELFF. The DNA of the CDR3 is TGTGCCACAGGACTAGCGGGAGTAGGTTTGTCCGGGGAGCTGTTTTTT.